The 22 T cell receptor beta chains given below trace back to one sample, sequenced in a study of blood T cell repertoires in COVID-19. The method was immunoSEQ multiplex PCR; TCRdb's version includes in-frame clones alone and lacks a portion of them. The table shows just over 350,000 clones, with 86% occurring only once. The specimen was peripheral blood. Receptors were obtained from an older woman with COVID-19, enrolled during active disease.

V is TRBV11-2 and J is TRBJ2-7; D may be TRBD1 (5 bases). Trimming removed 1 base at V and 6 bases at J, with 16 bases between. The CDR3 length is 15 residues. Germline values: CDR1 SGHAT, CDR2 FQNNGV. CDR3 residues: CASSLGWGQRFEQYF. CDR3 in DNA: TGTGCCAGCAGCTTAGGGTGGGGCCAGCGCTTCGAGCAGTACTTC.

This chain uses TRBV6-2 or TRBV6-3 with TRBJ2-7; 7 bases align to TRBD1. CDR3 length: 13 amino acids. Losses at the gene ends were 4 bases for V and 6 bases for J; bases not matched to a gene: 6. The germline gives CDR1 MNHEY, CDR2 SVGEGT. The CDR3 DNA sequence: TGTGCCAGCAGTTCTCAAGACAGGGTCGAGCAGTACTTC. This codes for CASSSQDRVEQYF.

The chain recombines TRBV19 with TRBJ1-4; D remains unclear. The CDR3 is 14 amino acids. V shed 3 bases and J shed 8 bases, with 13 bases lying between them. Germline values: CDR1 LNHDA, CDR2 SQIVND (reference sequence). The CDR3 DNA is TGTGCCAGTAGTATCTTCCAGAAGCGGGAAAAACTGTTTTTT. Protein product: CASSIFQKREKLFF.

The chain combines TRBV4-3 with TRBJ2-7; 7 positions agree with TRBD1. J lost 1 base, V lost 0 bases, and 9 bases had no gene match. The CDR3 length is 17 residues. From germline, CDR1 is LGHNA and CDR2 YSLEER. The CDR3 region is CASSQDKRQGLSYEQYF. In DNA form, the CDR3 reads TGCGCCAGCAGCCAAGATAAGCGACAGGGTCTTTCCTACGAGCAGTACTTC.

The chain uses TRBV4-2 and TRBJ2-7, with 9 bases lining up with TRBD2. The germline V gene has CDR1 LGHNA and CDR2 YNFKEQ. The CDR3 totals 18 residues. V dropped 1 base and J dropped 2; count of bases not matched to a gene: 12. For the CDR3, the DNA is TGTGCCAGCAGCCAAGTTGGAGCGGTAGCGGGGGCGGCCTACGAGCAGTACTTC. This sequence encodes CASSQVGAVAGAAYEQYF.

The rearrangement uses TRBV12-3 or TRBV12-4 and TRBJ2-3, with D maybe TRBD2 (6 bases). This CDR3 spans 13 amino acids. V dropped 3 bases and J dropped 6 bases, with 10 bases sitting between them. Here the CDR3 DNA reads TGTGCCAGCAGTTTTCTAGCGCTGGATACGCAGTATTTT. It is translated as CASSFLALDTQYF.

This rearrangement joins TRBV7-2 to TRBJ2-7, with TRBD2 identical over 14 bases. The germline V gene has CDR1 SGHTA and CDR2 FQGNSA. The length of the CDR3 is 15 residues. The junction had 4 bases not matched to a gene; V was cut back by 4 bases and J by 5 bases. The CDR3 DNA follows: TGTGCCAGCAGCTCCCGACTAGCGGGGGGGGACGAGCAGTACTTC. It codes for CASSSRLAGGDEQYF.

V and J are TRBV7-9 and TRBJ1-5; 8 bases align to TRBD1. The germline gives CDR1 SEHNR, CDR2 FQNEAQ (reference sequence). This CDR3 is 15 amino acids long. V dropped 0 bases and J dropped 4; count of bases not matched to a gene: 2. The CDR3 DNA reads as TGTGCCAGCAGCTTAGCGGGACAGGCTAATCAGCCCCAGCATTTT. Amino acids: CASSLAGQANQPQHF. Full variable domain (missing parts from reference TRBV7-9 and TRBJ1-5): DTGVSQNPRHKITKRGQNVTFRCDPISEHNRLYWYRQTLGQGPEFLTYFQNEAQLEKSRLLSDRFSAERPKGSFSTLEIQRTEQGDSAMYLCASSLAGQANQPQHFGDGTRLSIL.

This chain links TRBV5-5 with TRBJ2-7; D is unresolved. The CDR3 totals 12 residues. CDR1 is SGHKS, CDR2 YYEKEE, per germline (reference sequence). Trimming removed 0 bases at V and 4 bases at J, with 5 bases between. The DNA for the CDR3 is TGTGCCAGCAGCTTGGACAAGTACGAGCAGTACTTC. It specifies CASSLDKYEQYF.

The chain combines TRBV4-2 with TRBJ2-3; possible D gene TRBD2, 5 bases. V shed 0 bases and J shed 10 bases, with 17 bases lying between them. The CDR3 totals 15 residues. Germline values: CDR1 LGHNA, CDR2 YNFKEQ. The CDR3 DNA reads TGTGCCAGCAGCCAAGATCGGGAACGCTTCGTGGCGCAGTATTTT. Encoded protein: CASSQDRERFVAQYF.

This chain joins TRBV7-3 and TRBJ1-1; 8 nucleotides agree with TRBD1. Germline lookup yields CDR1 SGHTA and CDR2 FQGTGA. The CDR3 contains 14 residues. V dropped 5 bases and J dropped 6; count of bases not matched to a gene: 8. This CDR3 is CASSPGQGPSEAFF. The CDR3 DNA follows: TGTGCCAGCAGCCCAGGACAGGGCCCGTCTGAAGCTTTCTTT.

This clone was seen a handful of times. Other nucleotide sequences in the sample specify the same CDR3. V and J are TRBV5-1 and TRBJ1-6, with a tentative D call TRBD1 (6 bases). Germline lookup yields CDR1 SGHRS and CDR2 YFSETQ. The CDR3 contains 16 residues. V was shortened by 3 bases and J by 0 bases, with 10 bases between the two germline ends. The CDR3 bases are TGCGCCAGCAGCTCACAGGGAAGCTCCTATAATTCACCCCTCCACTTT. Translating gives CASSSQGSSYNSPLHF.

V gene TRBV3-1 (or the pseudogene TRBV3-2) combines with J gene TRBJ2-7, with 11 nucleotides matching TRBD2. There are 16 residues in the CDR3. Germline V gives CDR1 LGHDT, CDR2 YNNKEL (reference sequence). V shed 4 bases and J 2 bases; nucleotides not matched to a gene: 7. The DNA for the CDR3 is TGTGCCAGCAGCCTTCGGGCTAGCGGGGGGACCTACGAGCAGTACTTC. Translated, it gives CASSLRASGGTYEQYF.

The CDR3 reads CSASSWGTGDNSPLHF. In DNA form, the CDR3 reads TGCAGTGCTAGTAGCTGGGGGACAGGGGATAATTCACCCCTCCACTTT. V and J are TRBV20-1 and TRBJ1-6, with TRBD1 matching over 10 bases. This CDR3 is 16 amino acids long. With 3 bases clipped from V and 5 bases from J, the junction kept 7 bases outside the gene matches. Germline lookup yields CDR1 DFQATT and CDR2 SNEGSKA (reference sequence).

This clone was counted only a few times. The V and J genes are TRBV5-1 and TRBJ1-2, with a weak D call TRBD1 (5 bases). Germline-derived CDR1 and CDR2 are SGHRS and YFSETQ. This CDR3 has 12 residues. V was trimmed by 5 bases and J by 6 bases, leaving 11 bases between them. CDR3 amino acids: CASSSWGDGYTF. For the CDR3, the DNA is TGCGCCAGCAGTAGTTGGGGGGATGGCTACACCTTC.

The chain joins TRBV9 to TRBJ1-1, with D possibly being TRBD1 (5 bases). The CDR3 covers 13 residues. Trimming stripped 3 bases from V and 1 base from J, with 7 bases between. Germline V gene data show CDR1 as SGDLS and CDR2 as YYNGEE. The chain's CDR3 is CASSARENTEAFF. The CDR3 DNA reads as TGTGCCAGCAGCGCCAGGGAGAACACTGAAGCTTTCTTT.

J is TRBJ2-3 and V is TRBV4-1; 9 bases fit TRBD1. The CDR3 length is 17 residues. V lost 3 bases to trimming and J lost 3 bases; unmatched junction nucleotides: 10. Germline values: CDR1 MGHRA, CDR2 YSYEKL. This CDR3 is CASSHHPDRGGTDTQYF. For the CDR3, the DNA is TGCGCCAGCAGCCATCACCCGGACAGGGGTGGTACAGATACGCAGTATTTT.

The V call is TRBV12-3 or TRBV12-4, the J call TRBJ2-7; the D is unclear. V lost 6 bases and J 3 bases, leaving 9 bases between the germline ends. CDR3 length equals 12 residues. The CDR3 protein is CASRNGVYEQYF. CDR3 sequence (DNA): TGTGCCAGCAGAAACGGAGTCTACGAGCAGTACTTC.

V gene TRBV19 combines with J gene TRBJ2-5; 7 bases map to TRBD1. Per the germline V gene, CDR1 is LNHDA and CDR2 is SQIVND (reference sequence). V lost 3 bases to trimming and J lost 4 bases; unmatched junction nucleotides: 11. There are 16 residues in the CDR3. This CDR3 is CASSIGFAAGGETQYF. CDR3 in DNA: TGTGCCAGTAGTATTGGTTTCGCGGCAGGGGGAGAGACCCAGTACTTC.

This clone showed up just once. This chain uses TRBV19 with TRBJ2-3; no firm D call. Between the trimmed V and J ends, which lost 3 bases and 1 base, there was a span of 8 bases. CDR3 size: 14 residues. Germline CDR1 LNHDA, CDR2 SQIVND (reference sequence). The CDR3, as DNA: TGTGCCAGTAGTATCCTACCTCGCACAGATACGCAGTATTTT. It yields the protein CASSILPRTDTQYF.

The CDR3, as DNA: TGTGCCAGCAGTTATCCACCGGGACAGGTCACCGGGGAGCTGTTTTTT. Encoded protein: CASSYPPGQVTGELFF. The chain combines TRBV6-2 or TRBV6-3 with TRBJ2-2, with 8 bases matching TRBD1. Trimming at V came to 3 bases and at J to 4 bases, leaving 7 bases not matched to a gene. The CDR3 sequence is 16 residues long. Looked up from germline, CDR1 is MNHEY and CDR2 is SVGEGT.

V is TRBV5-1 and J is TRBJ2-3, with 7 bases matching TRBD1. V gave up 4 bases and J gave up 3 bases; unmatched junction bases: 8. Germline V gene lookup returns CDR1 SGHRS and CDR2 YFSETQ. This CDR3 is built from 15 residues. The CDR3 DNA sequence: TGCGCCAGCAGCACCAAGACAGGGTTGACAGATACGCAGTATTTT. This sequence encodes CASSTKTGLTDTQYF.